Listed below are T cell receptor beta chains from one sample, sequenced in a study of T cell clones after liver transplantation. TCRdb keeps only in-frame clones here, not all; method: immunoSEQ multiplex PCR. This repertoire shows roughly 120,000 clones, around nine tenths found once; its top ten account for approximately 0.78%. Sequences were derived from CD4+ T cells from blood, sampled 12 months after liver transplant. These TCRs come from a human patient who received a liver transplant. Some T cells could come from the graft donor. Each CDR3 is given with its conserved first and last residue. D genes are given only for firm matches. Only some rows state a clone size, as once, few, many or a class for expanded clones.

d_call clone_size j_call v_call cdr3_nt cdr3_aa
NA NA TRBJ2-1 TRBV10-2 TGCGCCAGCACACCGGGAGCCTTCTACAATGAGCAGTTCTTC CASTPGAFYNEQFF
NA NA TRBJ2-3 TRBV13 TGTGCCAGCAGCACGCGGCACTTGGGTACAGATACGCAGTATTTT CASSTRHLGTDTQYF
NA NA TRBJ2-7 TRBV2 TGTGCCAGCAGTGAAGTGGGGGGGCCCTACGAGCAGTACTTC CASSEVGGPYEQYF
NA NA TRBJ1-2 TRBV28 TGTGCCAGCAGTTACAGCTATGGCTACACCTTC CASSYSYGYTF
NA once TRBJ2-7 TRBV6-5 TGTGCCAGCAACCCCCTCGCCTCCTCCTACGAGCAGTACTTC CASNPLASSYEQYF
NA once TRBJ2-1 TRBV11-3 TGTGCCAGCAGCTTAAGGAGGGCCGCGGGCAATGAGCAGTTCTTC CASSLRRAAGNEQFF
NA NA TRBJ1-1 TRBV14 TGTGCCAGCAGCCAAGACTGGAACACTGAAGCTTTCTTT CASSQDWNTEAFF
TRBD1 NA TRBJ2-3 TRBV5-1 TGCGCCAGCAGCTTGACCGGACAGGCCGATACGCAGTATTTT CASSLTGQADTQYF
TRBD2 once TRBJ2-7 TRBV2 TGTGCCAGCAGTGAAGCCGGGACTAGGACCTACGAGCAGTACTTC CASSEAGTRTYEQYF
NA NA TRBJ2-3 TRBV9 TGTGCCAGCAGCGTCGGGGTACAAGTCAGCACAGATACGCAGTATTTT CASSVGVQVSTDTQYF
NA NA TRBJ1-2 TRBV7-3 TGTGCCAGCAGCCCGGGGGCCCGCGAGGGCTACACCTTC CASSPGAREGYTF
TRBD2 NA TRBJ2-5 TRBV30 TGTGCCTGGAGTGGCCAGCGGGAGGGCCTGGTGGGGTACTTC CAWSGQREGLVGYF
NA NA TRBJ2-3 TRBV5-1 TGCGCCAGCAGCTTGGGACAGAACACAGATACGCAGTATTTT CASSLGQNTDTQYF
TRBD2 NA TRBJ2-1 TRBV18 TGTGCCAGCTCACCCGGACTAGCGGGAGTCGGTGAGCAGTTCTTC CASSPGLAGVGEQFF
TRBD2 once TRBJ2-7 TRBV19 TGTGCCAGTAGTGACGGACTAGCGGGACTCTACGAGCAGTACTTC CASSDGLAGLYEQYF
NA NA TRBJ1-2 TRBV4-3 TGCGCCAGCAGCCAAGACGGGACGTCAGACTATGGCTACACCTTC CASSQDGTSDYGYTF
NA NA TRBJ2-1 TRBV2 TGTGCCACCGGGACTGGTTTCTATGAGCAGTTCTTC CATGTGFYEQFF
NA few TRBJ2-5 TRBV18 TGTGCCAGCTCACCAGAACAAGAGACCCAGTACTTC CASSPEQETQYF
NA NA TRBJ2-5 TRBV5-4 TGTGCCAGCAGCGGTGGTGGGGAGGAGCAGACCCAGTACTTC CASSGGGEEQTQYF
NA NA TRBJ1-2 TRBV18 TGTGCCAGCTCACCCCCGGATTCTGATTTCGGCTACACCTTC CASSPPDSDFGYTF
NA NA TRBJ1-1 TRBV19 TGTGCCAGTAGTACCCAAGGGAGGGCGTCTGGTGAAGCTTTCTTT CASSTQGRASGEAFF
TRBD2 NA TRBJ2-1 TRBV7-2 TGTGCCAGCAGCTGGACTAGCGGCTCCTACAATGAGCAGTTCTTC CASSWTSGSYNEQFF
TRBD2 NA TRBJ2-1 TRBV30 TGTGCCGGACTAGCGGGAGACGGAAATGAGCAGTTCTTC CAGLAGDGNEQFF
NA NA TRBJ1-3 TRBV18 TGTGCCAGCTCACCACCAGGCACTGCTGGAAACACCATATATTTT CASSPPGTAGNTIYF
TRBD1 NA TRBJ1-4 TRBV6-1 TGTGCCAGCAGTCGACAGGGGGGGGATGAAAAACTGTTTTTT CASSRQGGDEKLFF
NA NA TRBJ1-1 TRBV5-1 TGCGCCAGCAGCGGTACAGGGACGAACACTGAAGCTTTCTTT CASSGTGTNTEAFF
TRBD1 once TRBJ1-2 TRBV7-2 TGTGCCAGCAGCTCACAGAGGGGGCTTTCGGTCTCTGGCTACACCTTC CASSSQRGLSVSGYTF
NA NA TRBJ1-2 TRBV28 TGTGCCAGCAGTTTAGGGAGGGGAATTAACTATGGCTACACCTTC CASSLGRGINYGYTF
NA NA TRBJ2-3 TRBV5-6 TGTGCCAGCAGGGGGACAAGTACAGATACGCAGTATTTT CASRGTSTDTQYF
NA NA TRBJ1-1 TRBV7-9 TGTGCCAGCAGCGCCCCGAGGGGATCCAACACTGAAGCTTTCTTT CASSAPRGSNTEAFF
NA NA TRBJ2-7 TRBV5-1 TGCGCCAGCAGCTTGGATTGGCGGGAGCAGTACTTC CASSLDWREQYF
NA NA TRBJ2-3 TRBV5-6 TGTGCCAGCAGCGGACCCGGACCAAGCACAGATACGCAGTATTTT CASSGPGPSTDTQYF
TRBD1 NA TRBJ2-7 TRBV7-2 TGTGCCAGCAGCTCTAGAATAGGGGGCATGTCCTACGAGCAGTACTTC CASSSRIGGMSYEQYF
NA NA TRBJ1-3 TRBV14 TGTGCCAGCAGCCAAGATCTGGCAGTTTCTGGAAACACCATATATTTT CASSQDLAVSGNTIYF
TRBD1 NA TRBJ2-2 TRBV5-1 TGCGCCAGCAGCTCGACAGGGGCAAACACCGGGGAGCTGTTTTTT CASSSTGANTGELFF
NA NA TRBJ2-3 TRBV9 TGTGCCAGCAGCGAGGGGACTTTAGATACGCAGTATTTT CASSEGTLDTQYF
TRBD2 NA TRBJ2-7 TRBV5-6 TGTGCCAGCAAGAAATCTAGCGGGAGAGGCTACGAGCAGTACTTC CASKKSSGRGYEQYF
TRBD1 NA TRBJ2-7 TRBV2 TGTGCCAGCAGTGAGTTCCGGGACAGACTAAACTACGAGCAGTACTTC CASSEFRDRLNYEQYF
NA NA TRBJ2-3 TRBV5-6 TGTGCCAGCAGCCCAACCGGGGATACGCAGTATTTT CASSPTGDTQYF
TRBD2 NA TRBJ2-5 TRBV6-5 TGTGCCAGCAGTTACTCGACTAGCGGGGTGGAAGAGACCCAGTACTTC CASSYSTSGVEETQYF
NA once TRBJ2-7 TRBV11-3 TGTGCCAGCAGCTTAGGGCAGGGGGGTTTCTACGAGCAGTACTTC CASSLGQGGFYEQYF
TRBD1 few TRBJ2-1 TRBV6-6 TGTGCCAGCAGTTACGGGACAGGGCCATACAATGAGCAGTTCTTC CASSYGTGPYNEQFF
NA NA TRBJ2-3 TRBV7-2 TGTGCCACCAAGACAGGGACTAGCACAGATACGCAGTATTTT CATKTGTSTDTQYF
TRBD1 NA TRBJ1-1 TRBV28 TGTGCCAGCAGGACAGGGGGGGGTTCGGACACTGAAGCTTTCTTT CASRTGGGSDTEAFF
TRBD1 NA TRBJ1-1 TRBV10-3 TGTGCCATCAGTAGTTTTGACAGGGAGGACACTGAAGCTTTCTTT CAISSFDREDTEAFF
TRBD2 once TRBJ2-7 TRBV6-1 TGTGCCAGCAACCTAAGGACTAGCGCCTACGAGCAGTACTTC CASNLRTSAYEQYF
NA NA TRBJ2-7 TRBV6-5 TGTGCCAGCAGTTACATCTCAGGATTCTACGAGCAGTACTTC CASSYISGFYEQYF
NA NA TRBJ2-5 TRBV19 TGTGCCAGTAGTTTCCCCGGCGAGACCCAGTACTTC CASSFPGETQYF
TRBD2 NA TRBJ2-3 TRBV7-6 TGTGCCAGCAGCTTATCTGTAGCGGGAGATACGCAGTATTTT CASSLSVAGDTQYF
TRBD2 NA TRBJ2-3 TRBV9 TGTGCCAGCAGCGTAGGGAGTACTAGCGGGAGGGGAGATACGCAGTATTTT CASSVGSTSGRGDTQYF
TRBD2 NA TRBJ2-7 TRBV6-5 TGTGCCAGCAGCAGAGCGGGAGGGTTGAGCGAGCAGTACTTC CASSRAGGLSEQYF
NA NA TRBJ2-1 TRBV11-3 TGTGCCAGCAGGATAGGGGCAGAGCAGTTCTTC CASRIGAEQFF
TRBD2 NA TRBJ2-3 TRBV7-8 TGTGCCAGCAGCTTCTCGCCGGTGGGGGGGACAGATACGCAGTATTTT CASSFSPVGGTDTQYF
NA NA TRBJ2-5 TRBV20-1 TGCAGTGCCCTAATCGAGGAGACCCAGTACTTC CSALIEETQYF
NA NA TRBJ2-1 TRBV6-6 TGTGCCAGCAGGGAATCTAGCGATCGGTCAGGTGAGCAGTTCTTC CASRESSDRSGEQFF
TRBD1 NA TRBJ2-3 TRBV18 TGTGCCAGCTCACCCGGGACAGCGGTGTTCGATACGCAGTATTTT CASSPGTAVFDTQYF
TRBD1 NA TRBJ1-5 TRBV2 TGTGCCAGCAGAGGACAGGGGGGGGATCAGCCCCAGCATTTT CASRGQGGDQPQHF
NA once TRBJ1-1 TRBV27 TGTGCCAGCAGTCCGTCCAGAGGGAACACTGAAGCTTTCTTT CASSPSRGNTEAFF